What follows are 3 T cell receptor beta chains derived from one specimen sequenced in a study of T cell clonality in common variable immunodeficiency. Study-level points and caveats: In common variable immunodeficiency, TCR beta chains reportedly carried fewer deletions and N-nucleotide insertions.

These receptors have no known antigen. The method was immunoSEQ multiplex PCR; TCRdb's version includes in-frame clones alone and lacks a portion of them. The sample presents about 23,000 clones, none singletons. The sequencing input was peripheral blood mononuclear cells. These TCRs come from a human donor with common variable immunodeficiency.

This clone came up a few times. The read ends 3 residues early relative to the CDR3; the germline J gene fills the gap. The V and J genes are TRBV7-9 and TRBJ1-3; tentatively, D is TRBD1 (6 bases). Germline CDR1 reads SEHNR; CDR2 reads FQNEAQ (reference sequence). Trimming stripped 2 bases from V and 3 bases from J, with 11 bases between. This CDR3 is built from 15 residues. Here the CDR3 reads CASSLLGAGGNTIYF. The part of the CDR3 DNA that was read is TGTGCCAGCAGCTTACTGGGGGCAGGTGGAAACACC.

This clone has more than one count but fewer than ten. With the read ending 3 residues before the CDR3 end, the germline J gene is used to fill in that end. J is TRBJ2-1 and V is TRBV5-1; 8 nucleotides agree with TRBD2. Trimming took 5 bases from V and 7 from J; bases not matched to a gene: 5. CDR3 length: 13 amino acids. The germline gives CDR1 SGHRS, CDR2 YFSETQ. The DNA read from the CDR3 is TGCGCCAGCAGACCCGGGAGGGGAAATGAG. This encodes CASRPGRGNE. Given in full, the CDR3 is CASRPGRGNEQFF.

At least ten counts were recorded for this clone. Coverage ceases 3 residues before the CDR3 finishes, and the germline J gene fills in the end. The V call is TRBV2, the J call TRBJ1-1; D is unclear. The CDR3 runs to 13 residues. Germline V gene sequence: CDR1 SNHLY, CDR2 FYNNEI. Trimming pared 8 bases from V and 0 bases from J, leaving 10 bases between. Partial CDR3 DNA: TGTGCCAGCTCGGCGGGAATGAACACTGAA. It encodes CASSAGMNTE. The CDR3, in full, reads CASSAGMNTEAFF.